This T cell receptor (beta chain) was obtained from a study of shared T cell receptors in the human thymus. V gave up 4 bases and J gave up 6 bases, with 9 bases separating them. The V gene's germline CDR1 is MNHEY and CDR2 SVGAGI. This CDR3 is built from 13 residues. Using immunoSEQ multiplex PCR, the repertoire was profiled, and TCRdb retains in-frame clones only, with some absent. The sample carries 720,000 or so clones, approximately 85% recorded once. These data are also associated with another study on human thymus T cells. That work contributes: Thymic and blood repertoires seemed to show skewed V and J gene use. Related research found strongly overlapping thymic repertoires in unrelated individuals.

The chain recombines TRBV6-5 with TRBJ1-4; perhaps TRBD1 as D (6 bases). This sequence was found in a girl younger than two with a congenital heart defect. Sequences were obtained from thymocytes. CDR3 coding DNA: TGTGCCAGCAGTTTACAGGGAGATGAAAAACTGTTTTTT. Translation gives CASSLQGDEKLFF.